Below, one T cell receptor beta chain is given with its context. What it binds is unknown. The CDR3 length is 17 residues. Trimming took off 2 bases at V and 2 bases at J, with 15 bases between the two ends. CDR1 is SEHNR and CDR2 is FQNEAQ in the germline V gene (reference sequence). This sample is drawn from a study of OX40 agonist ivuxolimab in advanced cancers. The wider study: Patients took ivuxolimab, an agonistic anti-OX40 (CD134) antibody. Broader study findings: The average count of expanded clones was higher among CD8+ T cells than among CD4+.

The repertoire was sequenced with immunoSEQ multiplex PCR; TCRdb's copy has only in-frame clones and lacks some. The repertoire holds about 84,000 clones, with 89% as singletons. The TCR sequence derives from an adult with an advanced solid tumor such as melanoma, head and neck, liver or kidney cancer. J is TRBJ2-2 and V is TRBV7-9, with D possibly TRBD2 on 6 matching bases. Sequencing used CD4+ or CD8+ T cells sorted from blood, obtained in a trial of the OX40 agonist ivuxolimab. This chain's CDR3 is CASSLQGLLFNTGELFF. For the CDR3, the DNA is TGTGCCAGCAGCTTACAGGGACTGCTATTTAACACCGGGGAGCTGTTTTTT.